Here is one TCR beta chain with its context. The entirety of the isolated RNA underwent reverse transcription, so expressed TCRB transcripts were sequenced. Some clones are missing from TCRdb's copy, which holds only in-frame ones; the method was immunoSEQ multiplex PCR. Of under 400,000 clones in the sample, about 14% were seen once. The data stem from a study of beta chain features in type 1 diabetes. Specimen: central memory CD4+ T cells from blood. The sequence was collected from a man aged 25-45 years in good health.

CDR3 loop: CASGRSRETQYF. As DNA, the CDR3 is TGTGCCAGCGGCAGGTCAAGGGAGACCCAGTACTTC. V usage is TRBV6-1 and J usage is TRBJ2-5, with unresolved D. Germline loops: CDR1 MNHNS, CDR2 SASEGT. The V and J ends lost 8 bases and 5 bases respectively, with 12 bases between them. The CDR3 has 12 amino acids.